Below, 11 T cell receptor beta chains from the same sample are listed, as sequenced in a study of T-cell reconstitution after alpha-beta-depleted transplantation in children. Unique molecular identifiers were incorporated during preparation of the TCRbeta library. TCRdb independently ran MiXCR on the PCR reads; one entry per CDR3 protein. Of about 370,000 distinct CDR3 sequences in the sample, 20% were seen once. The material sequenced was PBMCs from the stem cell graft donor, taken from the stem cell graft. These receptors were taken from a human donor who donated a stem cell graft to a child with acute myeloid leukemia.

This clonotype showed up just a few times. The rearrangement joins TRBV12-3 or TRBV12-4 to TRBJ2-3; D may be TRBD2 (6 bases). CDR3 length: 13 amino acids. Trimming left V 3 bases short and J 11 bases short, with 15 bases between. CDR3 loop: CASSFQPSGGQYF. In DNA, the CDR3 is TGTGCCAGCAGTTTCCAGCCCTCCGGGGGGCAGTATTTT.

The chain combines TRBV4-2 with TRBJ2-7; 10 bases align to TRBD2. Germline V gene data show CDR1 as LGHNA and CDR2 as YNFKEQ. CDR3 length: 15 residues. V trimming: 0 bases; J trimming: 4 bases; junction bases outside the gene matches: 3. DNA for the CDR3: TGTGCCAGCAGCCAAGAGGCAGCGGGAGGGTACGAGCAGTACTTC. This sequence encodes CASSQEAAGGYEQYF.

This chain links TRBV7-2 with TRBJ2-7; TRBD1 aligns across 7 bases. V was clipped by 5 bases and J by 3 bases; unmatched bases: 7. CDR1 is SGHTA and CDR2 is FQGNSA in the germline V gene. This CDR3 has 14 amino acids. The CDR3 reads CASSRGRSGYEQYF. In nucleotides, the CDR3 is TGTGCCAGCAGCAGGGGGCGGTCGGGCTACGAGCAGTACTTC.

This clonotype was recorded a few times. This sequence joins TRBV3-1 and TRBJ1-1, with D unclear. V was cut by 0 bases and J by 2 bases, with 7 bases left in between. CDR1 and CDR2 (germline): LGHDT, YNNKEL (reference sequence). CDR3 length: 14 residues. The DNA for the CDR3 is TGTGCCAGCAGCCAAGAGTCGGCTAACACTGAAGCTTTCTTT. Its translation: CASSQESANTEAFF.

The V and J genes are TRBV5-1 and TRBJ1-1; D is ambiguous. This CDR3 comprises 14 residues. The ends were cut back, 0 bases at V and 1 base at J, with 7 bases in the middle. CDR1 is SGHRS, CDR2 YFSETQ, per germline. CDR3 DNA: TGCGCCAGCAGCTTGGGGCCGGAGAACACTGAAGCTTTCTTT. Protein sequence: CASSLGPENTEAFF.

The genes are TRBV7-6 and TRBJ2-7; D tentatively fits TRBD1 or TRBD2 (5 bases each). Per germline, CDR1 SGHVS and CDR2 FNYEAQ. V lost 5 bases to trimming and J lost 6 bases, with 23 bases between them. This CDR3 has 16 amino acids. CDR3 coding DNA: TGTGCCAGCAGCGCCGTACAGACCGGGACGCCCCCCGAGCAGTACTTC. Translating it yields CASSAVQTGTPPEQYF. Full variable domain (remainder filled in from reference TRBV7-6 and TRBJ2-7): GAGVSQSPRYKVTKRGQDVALRCDPISGHVSLYWYRQALGQGPEFLTYFNYEAQQDKSGLPNDRFSAERPEGSISTLTIQRTEQRDSAMYRCASSAVQTGTPPEQYFGPGTRLTVT.

The DNA for the CDR3 is TGTGCCACCAGTGACCAGGGGACACCCGGCACAGATACGCAGTATTTT. Amino acids: CATSDQGTPGTDTQYF. V and J are TRBV24-1 and TRBJ2-3; TRBD1 is a possible D gene (6 bases). V dropped 4 bases and J dropped 1 base, with 14 bases sitting between them. The V gene's germline CDR1 is KGHDR and CDR2 SFDVKD. The CDR3 has 16 residues.

This clonotype showed up just a few times. The V and J genes are TRBV20-1 and TRBJ2-2, with TRBD2 matching over 7 bases. V was clipped by 6 bases and J by 4 bases; unmatched bases: 14. Germline V gives CDR1 DFQATT, CDR2 SNEGSKA (reference sequence). This CDR3 is built from 16 residues. The CDR3 DNA reads as TGCAGTGCGGGAGGGGAAAGCGAGCTACGCACCGGGGAGCTGTTTTTT. Translating gives CSAGGESELRTGELFF.

This chain uses TRBV6-5 with TRBJ2-7; possibly TRBD1 or TRBD2 for D (5 bases each). The CDR3 sequence is 14 residues long. Trimming took 1 base from V and 4 from J, leaving 11 bases between them. Germline CDR1 MNHEY, CDR2 SVGAGI. The CDR3 DNA is TGTGCCAGCAGTTACTATGGGGACGGATACGAGCAGTACTTC. Protein sequence: CASSYYGDGYEQYF.

V and J are TRBV12-3 or TRBV12-4 and TRBJ2-3; TRBD2 matches 7 bases. The V gene end was trimmed by 5 bases and the J gene end by 11 bases; junction bases not matched to a gene: 13. This CDR3 is built from 14 residues. The CDR3 bases are TGTGCCAGCAGTCAGGAGACCGGGGGGTCGGGGCAGTATTTT. Translated, it gives CASSQETGGSGQYF.

This clonotype was counted a few times. The J gene is TRBJ2-3, the V gene TRBV6-5; D remains ambiguous. This CDR3 is built from 12 residues. The V end was cut by 2 bases, the J end by 5 bases, with 5 bases between. Germline V gene data show CDR1 as MNHEY and CDR2 as SVGAGI. This CDR3 is CASSYEGDTQYF. The CDR3 DNA is TGTGCCAGCAGTTACGAAGGAGATACGCAGTATTTT.